Below, 8 T cell receptor beta chains from the same sample are listed, as sequenced in a study of graft-versus-host responses after intestinal transplantation. Their antigen targets remain unknown. The protocol was immunoSEQ multiplex PCR, while the TCRdb copy is restricted to in-frame clones and leaves out a portion. The repertoire holds approximately 130,000 clones, with more than 80% as singletons. This specimen consisted of unstimulated CD4+ T cells sorted from spleen or lymph node cells, obtained before intestinal transplant. These receptors all stem from a human donor who received an intestinal transplant.

The J gene is TRBJ1-3, the V gene TRBV11-1; 9 bases align to TRBD1. Looked up from germline, CDR1 is SGHAT and CDR2 is FQDESV (reference sequence). The CDR3 has 16 amino acids. V lost 8 bases and J lost 2; bases outside the gene matches: 10. CDR3 sequence (DNA): TGTGCCAGCGGTCACCACAGGGGGCAACCTGGAAACACCATATATTTT. Translation: CASGHHRGQPGNTIYF.

The chain carries TRBV14 and TRBJ1-1; D remains ambiguous. The V and J ends lost 1 base and 9 bases respectively, with 12 bases between them. The CDR3 runs 13 residues. CDR1 is SGHDN, CDR2 FVKESK, per germline. The CDR3 protein is CASSQAQFGKAFF. The CDR3 DNA reads as TGTGCCAGCAGCCAAGCCCAGTTTGGGAAAGCTTTCTTT.

The chain carries TRBV7-2 and TRBJ2-7; TRBD1 aligns across 7 bases. CDR1 is SGHTA, CDR2 FQGNSA, per germline. This CDR3 is 14 amino acids long. V shed 5 bases, J shed 4 bases, and the junction held 8 bases outside the gene matches. CDR3 sequence (DNA): TGTGCCAGCAGCACCGGGACAGCAAGATACGAGCAGTACTTC. Translating gives CASSTGTARYEQYF.

V and J are TRBV6-1 and TRBJ2-7; D is possibly TRBD2 (5 bases). The CDR3 is 12 amino acids. V shed 7 bases and J shed 6 bases, with 13 bases lying between them. Germline values: CDR1 MNHNS, CDR2 SASEGT. The chain's CDR3 is CASKIGVGEQYF. Here the CDR3 DNA reads TGTGCCAGCAAGATCGGGGTTGGCGAGCAGTACTTC.

V usage is TRBV6-6 and J usage is TRBJ2-4; TRBD1 is a possible D gene (5 bases). V was pared by 10 bases and J by 6 bases, with 16 bases between. CDR1 is MNHNY and CDR2 is SVGAGI in the germline V gene (reference sequence). This CDR3 has 13 amino acids. CDR3 bases: TGTGCCACCTCCAGGGCGACCCCAAACATTCAGTACTTC. It encodes CATSRATPNIQYF.

The V gene is TRBV19, the J gene TRBJ1-1; D is perhaps TRBD1 (6 bases). Germline assignment: CDR1 LNHDA and CDR2 SQIVND (reference sequence). The CDR3 runs to 13 residues. V dropped 3 bases and J dropped 8 bases, with 13 bases sitting between them. In nucleotides, the CDR3 is TGTGCCAGTAGTATTCCAGACAGGCCCGAAGCTTTCTTT. Translation: CASSIPDRPEAFF.

The rearrangement links TRBV19 to TRBJ2-7; unclear D gene. Per the germline V gene, CDR1 is LNHDA and CDR2 is SQIVND (reference sequence). Trimming took off 9 bases at V and 3 bases at J, with 18 bases between the two ends. The CDR3 has 14 residues. The CDR3 sequence is CARTFYRELYEQYF. DNA for the CDR3: TGTGCCAGAACCTTCTATAGGGAACTCTACGAGCAGTACTTC.

V usage is TRBV19 and J usage is TRBJ2-2; no clear D. The V end lost 5 bases, the J end lost 6 bases, and 16 bases lay between the germline ends. The CDR3 is made up of 15 amino acids. Per germline, CDR1 LNHDA and CDR2 SQIVND (reference sequence). The CDR3 reads CASSSFSQIAGELFF. The CDR3 DNA reads as TGTGCCAGTAGTTCCTTTAGTCAAATCGCCGGGGAGCTGTTTTTT.